This TCR beta chain is from a study of cytomegalovirus exposure and HLA in healthy donors. Whole-study findings and limits: With high specificity and sensitivity, the classifier reportedly diagnosed cytomegalovirus status. Confirmation in vitro established that three CMV-associated chains were specific for CMV antigens. The authors listed 164 TCR beta chains as cytomegalovirus-associated.

Using immunoSEQ multiplex PCR, the repertoire was profiled, and TCRdb retains in-frame clones only, with some absent. Counted here are tens of thousands of clones, roughly 94% occurring once; the ten biggest clones make up 2% to 2.5%. V lost 7 bases, J lost 5 bases, and 4 bases stayed unmatched. The CDR3 consists of 12 residues. In germline, CDR1 is LNHDA, CDR2 SQIVND (reference sequence). A note on this clone: Antigen: not known.

The sequenced material came from PBMCs. This chain uses TRBV19 with TRBJ2-5, with TRBD2 identical over 7 bases. This clonotype was obtained from a man aged 18 to 30 in good health and CMV-seronegative. The CDR3 bases are TGTGCCAGTACGAGCGGGGATGAGACCCAGTACTTC. It codes for CASTSGDETQYF.